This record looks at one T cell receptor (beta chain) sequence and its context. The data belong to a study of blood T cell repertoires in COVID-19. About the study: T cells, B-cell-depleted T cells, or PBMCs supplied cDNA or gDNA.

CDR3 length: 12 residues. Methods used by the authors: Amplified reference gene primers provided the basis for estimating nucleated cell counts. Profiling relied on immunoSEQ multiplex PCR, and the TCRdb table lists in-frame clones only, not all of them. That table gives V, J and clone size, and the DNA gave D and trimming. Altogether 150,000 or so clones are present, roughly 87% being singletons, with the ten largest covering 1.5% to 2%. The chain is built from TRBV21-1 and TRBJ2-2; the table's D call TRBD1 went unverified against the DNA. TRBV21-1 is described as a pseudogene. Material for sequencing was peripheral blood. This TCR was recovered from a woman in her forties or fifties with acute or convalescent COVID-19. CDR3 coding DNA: TGTGCCAGCAGCAATTCCCCCCAGGGGCTGTTTTTT. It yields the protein CASSNSPQGLFF.